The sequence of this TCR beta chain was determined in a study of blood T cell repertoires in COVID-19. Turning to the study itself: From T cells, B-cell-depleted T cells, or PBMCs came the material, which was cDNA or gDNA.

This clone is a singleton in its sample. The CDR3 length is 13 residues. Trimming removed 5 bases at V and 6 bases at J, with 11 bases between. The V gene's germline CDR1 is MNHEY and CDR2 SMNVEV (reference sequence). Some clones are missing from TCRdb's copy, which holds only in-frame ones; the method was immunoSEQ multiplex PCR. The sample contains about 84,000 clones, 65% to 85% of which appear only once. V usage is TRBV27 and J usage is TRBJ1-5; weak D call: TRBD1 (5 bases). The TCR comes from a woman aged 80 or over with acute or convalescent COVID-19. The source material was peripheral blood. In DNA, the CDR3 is TGTGCCAGCAGTCCATCAGGGTTTCAGCCCCAGCATTTT. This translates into CASSPSGFQPQHF.